The 5 T cell receptor beta chains below come from one sample, sequenced in a study of cytomegalovirus exposure and HLA in healthy donors. The PCR ran on 60 Vbeta and 13 Jbeta primers. Measured with immunoSEQ multiplex PCR; TCRdb has only the in-frame clones, and not every one. The sample carries fewer than 85,000 clones, 60% to 85% recorded once. What was sequenced was PBMCs. Every receptor here comes from a male donor in good health and CMV-seropositive.

The genes are TRBV25-1 and TRBJ1-2; TRBD1 is a possible D gene (5 bases). Deletions cut 4 bases from V and 2 bases from J, with 11 bases between. Germline CDR1 MGHDK, CDR2 SYGVNS. The CDR3 has 14 residues. The CDR3 coding sequence is TGTGCCAGCAGTGGTACGACAGTAAACTATGGCTACACCTTC. Translated, it gives CASSGTTVNYGYTF.

This chain links TRBV12-5 with TRBJ1-2, with 9 bases lining up with TRBD1. The CDR3 covers 16 residues. Germline V gene sequence: CDR1 LGHNT, CDR2 FRNRAP. With 1 base clipped from V and 8 bases from J, the junction kept 11 bases outside the gene matches. The CDR3 DNA reads TGTGCTAGTGGTTTGGGGGACAGGGAACCTAAAGAAGGCTACACCTTC. Protein: CASGLGDREPKEGYTF.

The chain links TRBV5-1 to TRBJ2-1, with no clear D. V was pared by 1 base and J by 12 bases, with 11 bases between. The CDR3 runs to 12 residues. Germline lookup yields CDR1 SGHRS and CDR2 YFSETQ. The CDR3 is CASSLLAVPQFF. The CDR3 region has the DNA TGCGCCAGCAGCTTGTTGGCGGTGCCGCAGTTCTTC.

This clone appeared a few times. The rearrangement links TRBV30 to TRBJ2-7; TRBD2 matches 7 bases. V trimming: 3 bases; J trimming: 0 bases; junction bases outside the gene matches: 2. CDR1 and CDR2 (germline): GTSNPN, SVGIG (reference sequence). The CDR3 totals 13 residues. The CDR3 bases are TGTGCCTGGAGACTAGCGAACTCCTACGAGCAGTACTTC. This gives the protein CAWRLANSYEQYF. Supplemented by reference TRBV30 and TRBJ2-7, the full variable domain reads SQTIHQWPATLVQPVGSPLSLECTVEGTSNPNLYWYRQAAGRGLQLLFYSVGIGQISSEVPQNLSASRPQDRQFILSSKKLLLSDSGFYLCAWRLANSYEQYFGPGTRLTVT.

This chain links TRBV6-5 with TRBJ1-3; a possible D gene is TRBD1 (5 bases). The CDR3 spans 16 residues. Germline V lookup: CDR1 MNHEY, CDR2 SVGAGI. V lost 4 bases to trimming and J lost 0 bases, with 13 bases between them. The CDR3 coding sequence is TGTGCCAGCAGTTCTGGCAGGGTAGGCTCTGGAAACACCATATATTTT. Residues: CASSSGRVGSGNTIYF.